This T cell receptor beta chain was sequenced during a study of glioma-infiltrating T cells after dendritic cell vaccination. Turning to the study itself: Patients received autologous tumor lysate-pulsed dendritic cell vaccination between about 2003 and 2013. Monocyte-derived dendritic cells, cultured seven days with IL-4 and GM-CSF, were pulsed with autologous tumor lysate. General study results and limits: Longer survival after dendritic cell vaccination followed higher pretreatment TIL content.

The time point was: after dendritic cell vaccination, including at tumor progression/relapse. This clone was counted a single time. Its cognate antigen is unknown. V lost 4 bases to trimming and J lost 4 bases; unmatched junction nucleotides: 10. The CDR3 covers 16 residues. Germline CDR1 is SGDLS and CDR2 is YYNGEE. The repertoire was sequenced with immunoSEQ multiplex PCR; TCRdb's copy has only in-frame clones and lacks some. The sample lists 75,000 to 85,000 clones, around 86% seen once, with 2% to 2.5% in the top ten. Material: blood, obtained after dendritic cell vaccination. The gene calls are TRBV9 and TRBJ2-2, with TRBD1 identical over 7 bases. The sequence derives from a human donor with glioblastoma. CDR3 loop: CASSPGAGGPTGELFF. CDR3 sequence (DNA): TGTGCCAGCAGCCCAGGGGCAGGGGGACCCACCGGGGAGCTGTTTTTT.